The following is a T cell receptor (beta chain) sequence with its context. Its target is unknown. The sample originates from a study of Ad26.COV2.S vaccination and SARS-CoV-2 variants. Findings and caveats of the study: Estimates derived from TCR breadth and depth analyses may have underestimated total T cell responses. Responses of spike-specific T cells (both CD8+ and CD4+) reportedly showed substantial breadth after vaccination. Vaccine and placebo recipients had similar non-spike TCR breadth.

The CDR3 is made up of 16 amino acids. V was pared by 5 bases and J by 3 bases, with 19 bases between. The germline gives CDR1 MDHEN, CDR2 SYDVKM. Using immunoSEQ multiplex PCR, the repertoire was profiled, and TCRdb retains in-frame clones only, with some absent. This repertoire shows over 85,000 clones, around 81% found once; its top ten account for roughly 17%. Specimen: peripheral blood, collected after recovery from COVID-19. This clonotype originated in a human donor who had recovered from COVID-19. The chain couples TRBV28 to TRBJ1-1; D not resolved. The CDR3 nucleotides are TGTGCCAGCAGTGATCCATTTTATTCCGCCTACACTGAAGCTTTCTTT. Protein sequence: CASSDPFYSAYTEAFF.